This TCR beta chain originates from a study of regulatory T cells in long-lasting Graves disease. Whole-study findings and limits: There were preferences for TRBV28, TRBJ1-2 and TRBJ2-5 in persistent disease. The small sample size may have reduced accuracy.

For TCR beta, libraries came from iRepertoire HTBI primers and Arm-PCR of CDR3 regions. From the multiplex PCR reads, TCRdb called clonotypes with MiXCR, one entry per CDR3 protein. Seen here are 320,000 or so distinct CDR3 sequences, about 18% observed once, and the top ten hold about two fifths. Germline V lookup: CDR1 MNHEY, CDR2 SMNVEV (reference sequence). This CDR3 spans 14 amino acids. Documented time point: newly diagnosed GD, antithyroid drugs for less than 3 months. RNA isolated from PBMCs was used to make the TCR library. Those enrolled as patients came out of an endocrinology department in Xi'an, China. Notes on this clonotype: What it binds is not known. At one of its ends the junction is not consistent with the germline gene, which may arise from a read error.

The source of this sequence is a female donor with Graves disease. Sequencing used peripheral blood mononuclear cells (PBMCs), obtained at new diagnosis, from a patient treated with antithyroid drugs. The gene calls are TRBV27 and TRBJ2-7; TRBD2 aligns across 13 bases. CDR3 region: CASAGLAGDLSWNF. The CDR3, as DNA: TGTGCCAGCGCTGGACTAGCGGGAGACCTCTCCTGGAACTTC.